The T cell receptor beta chain under discussion was sequenced for a study of T cell clones after liver transplantation. About the study: Three of eight recipients were HCV-positive; others had non-autoimmune, non-viral indications. Subjects received no induction therapy and standard immunosuppression until randomization at 12-24 months post-transplant.

V lost 3 bases to trimming and J lost 1 base; unmatched junction nucleotides: 9. The CDR3 runs to 19 residues. Germline values: CDR1 LNHDA, CDR2 SQIVND (reference sequence). Produced via immunoSEQ multiplex PCR; TCRdb's table is partial and in-frame only. The table lists 65,000 to 80,000 clones, around four fifths of them singletons. The gene calls are TRBV19 and TRBJ2-1; 13 positions match TRBD2. This clonotype originated in a human patient who received a liver transplant. Some T cells could come from the graft donor. Specimen: CD4+ T cells from blood, collected at the 22-month timepoint. CDR3 sequence: CASSISYTSGRESYNEQFF. The CDR3 region has the DNA TGTGCCAGTAGTATCTCCTACACTAGCGGGAGGGAATCCTACAATGAGCAGTTCTTC.